Given below is one T cell receptor beta chain in context. This entry belongs to a study of T-cell reconstitution after alpha-beta-depleted transplantation in children. Unique molecular identifiers were incorporated during preparation of the TCRbeta library. TCRdb passed the PCR reads through MiXCR, listing each CDR3 protein once. The sample has approximately 430,000 distinct CDR3 sequences, about 16% seen once. The CDR3 is made up of 19 amino acids. The germline gives CDR1 SGHNT, CDR2 YYREEE (reference sequence). The ends were cut back, 3 bases at V and 4 bases at J, with 26 bases in the middle. V and J are TRBV5-4 and TRBJ2-1; no firm D call. The TCR comes from a boy less than two years old who had a stem cell transplant for Wiskott-Aldrich syndrome, so the T cells may come from the graft donor. The source material was PBMCs, mostly from graft donor cells, sampled 360 days after TCRalphabeta/CD19-depleted stem cell transplant. CDR3 bases: TGTGCCAGCAGCTACGGACCCAGGTTGGTACGACTTTCGTACAATGAGCAGTTCTTC. Encoded protein: CASSYGPRLVRLSYNEQFF.